This is a list of T cell receptor beta chains from one sample in a study of lymphopenia after photon versus proton radiotherapy. The protocol was immunoSEQ multiplex PCR, while the TCRdb copy is restricted to in-frame clones and leaves out a portion. The sample shows 35,000 to 45,000 clones, about four fifths of them seen only once. The sequenced sample was peripheral blood, obtained from a patient treated with proton-based radiotherapy. Receptors originate from a woman between 70 and 85 years old with pancreatic cancer. The CDR3 runs from the conserved cysteine through the conserved F or W. The order of the fields is D gene, J gene, V gene, clone size, CDR3 DNA, CDR3 protein. The D gene is left open where the match is weak. Rows may omit the clone size; those that give it use once, few, many or a size class.

>NA|TRBJ1-2|TRBV6-5|NA
TGTGCCAGCAGTTACTCGACGTGGGAGGGGGGCTACACCTTC
CASSYSTWEGGYTF
>TRBD1|TRBJ2-3|TRBV5-6|NA
TGTGCCAGCAGCTTGAGGGGGCTTAGCACAGATACGCAGTATTTT
CASSLRGLSTDTQYF
>NA|TRBJ2-3|TRBV11-3|NA
TGTGCCAGCAGCTCAGGAGGTACAGGGCTGAGCACAGATACGCAGTATTTT
CASSSGGTGLSTDTQYF
>TRBD2|TRBJ2-3|TRBV27|NA
TGTGCCAGCAGGCGCTTTAGCGGGACTAGCACAGATACGCAGTATTTT
CASRRFSGTSTDTQYF
>NA|TRBJ1-5|TRBV25-1|NA
TGTGCCAGCAGTGATCTTGACACCAATCAGCCCCAGCATTTT
CASSDLDTNQPQHF
>NA|TRBJ2-7|TRBV10-3|NA
TGTGCCAGCAGTTACTCGGGCCGATCCTACGAGCAGTACTTC
CASSYSGRSYEQYF
>TRBD2|TRBJ2-2|TRBV7-7|NA
TGTGCTAGCAGCTATTTAGCGGGAGGTGGCACCGGGGAGCTGTTTTTT
CASSYLAGGGTGELFF
>NA|TRBJ1-1|TRBV28|once
TGTGCCAGCAGTTTAATGGCAGGATATACTGTTGGGGAAGCTTTCTTT
CASSLMAGYTVGEAFF
>NA|TRBJ1-1|TRBV29-1|few
TGCAGCGCTGATTTGGACGGAAACACTGAAGCTTTCTTT
CSADLDGNTEAFF
>NA|TRBJ2-7|TRBV10-3|NA
TGTGCCATCAGTGAGCGTAGGGCCGAGCAGTACTTC
CAISERRAEQYF
>NA|TRBJ1-6|TRBV30|NA
TGTGCCTGGAGTGTAGGGCAGAGCTATAATTCACCCCTCCACTTT
CAWSVGQSYNSPLHF
>NA|TRBJ1-3|TRBV7-2|few
TGTGCCAGCAGCTTACCGGGGGTCCAGGGAAACACCATATATTTT
CASSLPGVQGNTIYF
>NA|TRBJ2-7|TRBV28|once
TGTGCCAGCGCCGGACAGCCCTACGAGCAGTACTTC
CASAGQPYEQYF
>TRBD1|TRBJ1-1|TRBV6-5|NA
TGTGCCACCGAACCCCCGGGACAGAGGAACACTGAAGCTTTCTTT
CATEPPGQRNTEAFF
>NA|TRBJ1-1|TRBV11-3|NA
TGTGCCAGCAGCACAGGGAGACCTGAAGCTTTCTTT
CASSTGRPEAFF
>TRBD2|TRBJ2-1|TRBV29-1|once
TGCAGCGCAGGACTAGGCTCCTACAATGAGCAGTTCTTC
CSAGLGSYNEQFF
>TRBD1|TRBJ1-1|TRBV29-1|NA
TGCAGCGTTGAAGACGACAGGGGGTCTGAAGCTTTCTTT
CSVEDDRGSEAFF
>TRBD2|TRBJ2-2|TRBV29-1|NA
TGCAGCGTTGGTCCCCACAGCGGGAGGGTAAACACCGGGGAGCTGTTTTTT
CSVGPHSGRVNTGELFF